This TCR beta chain appears in the sequencing data of a study of blood T cell repertoires in COVID-19. Across the study: The United States, Italy and Spain provided the acute and convalescent COVID-19 samples. The analysed material was cDNA or gDNA that came from T cells, B-cell-depleted T cells, or PBMCs.

Per the study methods: Counts of nucleated cells, estimated from reference gene primer amplification, were obtained. Libraries were prepared by immunoSEQ multiplex PCR; TCRdb keeps only in-frame clonotypes and omits some of them. Clone size and V and J calls were adopted from that table, with D and trimming inferred from the DNA. The sample includes 250,000 to 350,000 clones, roughly 90% of them seen just once. This receptor was taken from a man between 25 and 39 years old with acute or convalescent COVID-19. Material for sequencing was peripheral blood.

CDR3 DNA: TGTGCCAGCAGCCAGGGTTGGGGTCAGCCCCAGCATTTT. Encoded protein: CASSQGWGQPQHF. This rearrangement joins TRBV6-5 to TRBJ1-5, with a weak D call TRBD1 (5 bases). CDR1 is MNHEY and CDR2 is SVGAGI in the germline V gene. Trimming shortened V by 6 bases and J by 6 bases, and 12 bases separated the two germline ends. The CDR3 has 13 residues.